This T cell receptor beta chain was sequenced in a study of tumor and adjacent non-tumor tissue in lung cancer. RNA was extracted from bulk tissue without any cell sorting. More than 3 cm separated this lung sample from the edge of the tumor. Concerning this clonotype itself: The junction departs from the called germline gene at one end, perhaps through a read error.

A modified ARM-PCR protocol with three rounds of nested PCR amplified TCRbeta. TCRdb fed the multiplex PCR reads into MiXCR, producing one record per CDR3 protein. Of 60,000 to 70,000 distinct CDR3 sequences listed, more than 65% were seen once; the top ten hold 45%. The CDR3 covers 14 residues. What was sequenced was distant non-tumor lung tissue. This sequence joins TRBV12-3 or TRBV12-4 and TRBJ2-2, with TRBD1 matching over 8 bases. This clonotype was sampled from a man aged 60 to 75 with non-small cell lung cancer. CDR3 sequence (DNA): TGTGCCAGCAGATACAGGGGGATTGAAGGGGGGCTGTTTTTT. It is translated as CASRYRGIEGGLFF.